Listed below are T cell receptor beta chains from one sample, sequenced in a study of T cells in Graves' hyperthyroidism and ophthalmopathy. TCRdb re-analysed the multiplex PCR reads in MiXCR, keeping a single row per CDR3 protein. The repertoire holds fewer than 750,000 distinct CDR3 sequences, 14% to 15% seen once, with 4.3% in the top ten. The source material was blood. These receptors all come from a woman between 35 and 50 years old with Graves' ophthalmopathy. Each CDR3 is given without its conserved first and last residue. The order of the fields is CDR3 length, D gene, V gene, clone size, CDR3 protein. The D gene is left open where the match is weak. Clone size is not always given. Where it is, it says once, few, many or a class for expanded clones.

11 . TRBV30 . ASTAVTGNTIY
16 . TRBV6-2/TRBV6-3 many ASSYQPPTGRYYYGYT
14 TRBD2 TRBV6-2/TRBV6-3 few ASSYILAGPGGEQY
12 . TRBV6-2/TRBV6-3 . ASSYWGNNQPQH
10 . TRBV2 many ASSPDVDTQY
12 TRBD2 TRBV7-6 many ASSSSGRSYEQY
11 . TRBV29-1 many SVEAGLNTEAF
10 TRBD1 TRBV30 . AWNADREEKF
10 . TRBV6-1 . ASRGAGTGYT
14 . TRBV2 many ASSEAFSFRSDGYT
13 TRBD1 TRBV6-1 . ASSEMGTGEQPQH
11 . TRBV5-1 many ASSTASQETQY
14 . TRBV10-3 many AISDPTETFTYEQY
13 . TRBV19 many ASSITGHPSTEAF
11 TRBD1 TRBV19 many ATGDRANTEAF
14 . TRBV7-8 many ASSSAEARGANVLT
13 TRBD2 TRBV28 few ASNKLAGAKNIQY
10 . TRBV29-1 many SALTPPYEQY
11 . TRBV6-2/TRBV6-3 many ASVKMGGSGYT
14 TRBD1 TRBV5-1 . ASSLVDRSSGNTIY
9 . TRBV5-5 many ASSRAGMAF
11 . TRBV6-5 many AIRSRTNYGYT
13 . TRBV6-7 many ASSYSKQGDRIQY
11 TRBD1 TRBV7-8 . ASSWTGGDGYT
11 . TRBV6-1 many ASSEWSADTQY
9 . TRBV30 . AWKGYDEQF
14 TRBD2 TRBV6-1 many ASSRTSGEGGETQY
14 . TRBV12-3/TRBV12-4 many ASSSASQGFGETQY
11 TRBD1 TRBV20-1 . SARGDRVYEQY
10 . TRBV10-3 . AISDEGETQY
14 TRBD2 TRBV28 few ASTSTFGGLAYEQY
12 . TRBV15 many ATSISTEGYGYT
11 . TRBV6-2/TRBV6-3 many ASTRLLSDEQY
14 TRBD2 TRBV12-3/TRBV12-4 . ASSPASGGATGELF
14 TRBD1 TRBV15 many ATSRSIHRGRYGYT
13 TRBD1 TRBV29-1 many SVDQDRGGHYGYT
14 TRBD1 TRBV6-2/TRBV6-3 few ASRDTGQGKTGELF
14 TRBD2 TRBV12-3/TRBV12-4 . ASSLEWREGNGEQY
13 TRBD2 TRBV9 . ASSVAGTTRETQY
11 . TRBV27 . ASSLGPWVEQY
12 TRBD2 TRBV28 many ASSLLAGVGEQY
12 . TRBV6-1 . ASRVANLNTEAF
13 TRBD1 TRBV20-1 . SARASGTAVDEQY
13 TRBD1 TRBV2 . ASREGTAPLTEAF
11 TRBD1 TRBV9 many ASSATGVRGYT
12 . TRBV19 many ASRDLAHSYEQY
14 . TRBV5-1 . ASSYTPSQGDTEAF
12 TRBD1 TRBV28 many ASSFGQGANEQY